The T cell receptor (beta chain) described here comes from a study of shared clonotypes between healthy human individuals. Turning to the study itself: Aged 18 to 49, the donors were two women and a few men.

V dropped 3 bases and J dropped 7 bases, with 15 bases sitting between them. The germline V gene has CDR1 MDHEN and CDR2 SYDVKM. This CDR3 comprises 14 residues. In this sample, this clone turned up once. Sequencing used immunoSEQ multiplex PCR; TCRdb keeps in-frame clones, though not all of them. The data contain some 500,000 clones, around 95% of them singletons. Sequencing was done on a sample of naive CD4+ T cells sorted from blood. Subset indicated: CD45RA+ positively selected. The chain uses TRBV28 and TRBJ1-1; perhaps TRBD1 as D (5 bases). The TCR sequence derives from a woman in her 30s in good health. DNA of the CDR3: TGTGCCAGCAGTTTGTGGCAGGGCGAGGGTGAAGCTTTCTTT. This sequence encodes CASSLWQGEGEAFF.